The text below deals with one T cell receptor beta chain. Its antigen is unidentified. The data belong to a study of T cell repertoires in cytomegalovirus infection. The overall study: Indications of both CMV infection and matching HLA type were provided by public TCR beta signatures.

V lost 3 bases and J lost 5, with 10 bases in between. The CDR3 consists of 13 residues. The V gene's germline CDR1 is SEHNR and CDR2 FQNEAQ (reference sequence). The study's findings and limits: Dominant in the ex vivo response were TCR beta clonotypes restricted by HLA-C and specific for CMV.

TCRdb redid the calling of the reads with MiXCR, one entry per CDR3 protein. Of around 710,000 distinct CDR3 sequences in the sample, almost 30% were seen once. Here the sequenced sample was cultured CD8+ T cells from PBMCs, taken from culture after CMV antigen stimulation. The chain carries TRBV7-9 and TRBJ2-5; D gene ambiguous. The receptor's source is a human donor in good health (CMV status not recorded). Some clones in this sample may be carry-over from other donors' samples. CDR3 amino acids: CASSLGAGETQYF. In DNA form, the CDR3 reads TGTGCCAGCAGCTTGGGTGCTGGGGAGACCCAGTACTTC. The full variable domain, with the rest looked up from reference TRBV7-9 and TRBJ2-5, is DTGVSQNPRHKITKRGQNVTFRCDPISEHNRLYWYRQTLGQGPEFLTYFQNEAQLEKSRLLSDRFSAERPKGSFSTLEIQRTEQGDSAMYLCASSLGAGETQYFGPGTRLLVL.